This T cell receptor beta chain was identified in a study of cytotoxic CD8 clonotypes in ibrutinib-treated CLL. Study summary: By median roughly 65 months, roughly twelve had progressed and approximately 15 stayed remitted; responses had been 2 complete and roughly 25 partial. It was after a median 12 months of treatment, range 6 to 36, that response samples were taken.

The method was immunoSEQ multiplex PCR; TCRdb's version includes in-frame clones alone and lacks a portion of them. This sample carries approximately 160,000 clones, roughly 84% of them seen once, and the ten largest clones take 3% to 3.5%. Unmatched junction bases numbered 5, after V lost 4 bases and J lost 3 bases. The CDR3 runs to 14 residues. CDR1 is LNHDA and CDR2 is SQIVND in the germline V gene (reference sequence). V and J are TRBV19 and TRBJ2-7, with 8 bases matching TRBD1. The clonotype originates from a human donor with chronic lymphocytic leukemia. This specimen consisted of PBMCs, obtained at disease progression, from a patient treated with ibrutinib. CDR3 region: CASSTPGQVYEQYF. CDR3 nucleotide sequence: TGTGCCAGTAGTACCCCGGGACAGGTCTACGAGCAGTACTTC.